This T cell receptor beta chain was obtained from a study of T cells in tumors after PD-1 blockade. This CDR3 spans 14 amino acids. CDR1 and CDR2 from the germline V gene are MNHEY and SVGAGI. V was shortened by 7 bases and J by 1 base, with 13 bases between the two germline ends. The method was immunoSEQ multiplex PCR; TCRdb's version includes in-frame clones alone and lacks a portion of them. The repertoire includes under 75,000 clones, around two thirds of them detected once, and about 4.8% sits in the top ten. The V call is TRBV6-5, the J call TRBJ1-1; tentative D call: TRBD1 (6 bases). Sequences were derived from PBMCs, sampled after anti-PD-1 treatment. The receptor was isolated from a human donor with basal cell carcinoma. The chain's CDR3 is CASTTGSRNTEAFF. CDR3 coding DNA: TGTGCCAGCACCACAGGGTCCCGGAACACTGAAGCTTTCTTT.